The 16 T cell receptor beta chains reported below all come from one sample, sequenced in a study of CD8+ T cells in alopecia areata listed by TCRdb under 2018. In the paper's terms, the treatment or condition label means: oral pan-JAK inhibitor, 5-10 mg twice daily. Receptor amplification or capture employed the immunoSEQ multiplex PCR assay. For TCR sequencing, RNA was extracted from every sample and reverse transcribed into cDNA to serve as template. Imported from immuneACCESS, the table was reduced by TCRdb to in-frame sequences with V and J called. These copies leave out some clones; in studies compared against another copy, an unresolved V gene accounts for under half, and the cause of the remainder is not known. A total of tens of thousands of clones appear in this sample, 46% of them only once. Clones ranked in the top ten supply roughly 20% of the sample. Sequences were derived from CD8+ T cells sorted from blood, sampled around week 36, from a patient treated with tofacitinib. The receptors here all came from a human donor with alopecia areata.

The V gene is TRBV4-1, the J gene TRBJ1-1, with 12 bases identical to TRBD1. Germline V gene lookup returns CDR1 MGHRA and CDR2 YSYEKL. The CDR3 contains 17 residues. V was pared by 3 bases and J by 3 bases, with 8 bases of the junction left unmatched. The CDR3 loop reads CASSHLPGQGAHTEAFF. The CDR3 nucleotides are TGCGCCAGCAGCCATCTGCCGGGACAGGGGGCGCACACTGAAGCTTTCTTT.

The chain carries TRBV11-2 and TRBJ2-3; D is unclear. CDR1 and CDR2 from the germline V gene are SGHAT and FQNNGV. V lost 6 bases and J lost 7, with 14 bases in between. The CDR3 extends over 13 amino acids. The CDR3 nucleotides read TGTGCCAGCAGTCCACCACTTGGAAATACGCAGTATTTT. This gives the protein CASSPPLGNTQYF.

The CDR3 sequence is CASSLGATEAFF. CDR3 coding DNA: TGTGCCAGCAGCTTAGGCGCCACTGAAGCTTTCTTT. V gene TRBV7-9 combines with J gene TRBJ1-1; no firm D call. Deletions cut 1 base from V and 4 bases from J, with 4 bases between. Per the germline V gene, CDR1 is SEHNR and CDR2 is FQNEAQ (reference sequence). There are 12 residues in the CDR3.

This clone was seen a handful of times. The chain carries TRBV2 and TRBJ1-5; 8 bases line up with TRBD1. Germline CDR1 SNHLY, CDR2 FYNNEI. V lost 7 bases, J lost 7 bases, and 6 bases stayed unmatched. CDR3 length: 13 amino acids. As DNA, the CDR3 is TGTGCCAGCAAAACGACAGGGGCACAGCCCCAGCATTTT. This gives the protein CASKTTGAQPQHF.

This clone was observed a handful of times. The chain combines TRBV4-3 with TRBJ1-5; 7 bases fit TRBD1. The germline gives CDR1 LGHNA, CDR2 YSLEER. J lost 3 bases, V lost 0 bases, and 8 bases had no gene match. This CDR3 comprises 17 residues. CDR3 DNA: TGCGCCAGCAGCCAAGATCGTGCAGGGGGACACAATCAGCCCCAGCATTTT. It encodes CASSQDRAGGHNQPQHF.

J is TRBJ1-1 and V is TRBV9, with a weak D call TRBD1 (6 bases). Trimming left V 0 bases short and J 5 bases short, with 14 bases between. The germline gives CDR1 SGDLS, CDR2 YYNGEE. The CDR3 is 15 residues long. CDR3 in amino acids: CASSVGPGAETEAFF. Here the CDR3 DNA reads TGTGCCAGCAGCGTAGGTCCAGGGGCGGAAACTGAAGCTTTCTTT.

In the case of this clone: An end of the junction does not agree with germline; a read error may underlie this. CDR3 in DNA: TGTGCCTGGAGTGTAAGGGCTAATCTCGATGAGCAGCTCTTC. As protein: CAWSVRANLDEQLF. The chain couples TRBV30 to TRBJ2-1; D not resolved. The length of the CDR3 is 14 residues. The germline gives CDR1 GTSNPN, CDR2 SVGIG (reference sequence).

This sequence joins TRBV7-9 and TRBJ1-5; 9 bases are shared with TRBD1. Germline V gene sequence: CDR1 SEHNR, CDR2 FQNEAQ (reference sequence). CDR3 length equals 14 residues. V lost 6 bases and J lost 3; bases outside the gene matches: 3. Here the CDR3 reads CASRGQGDNQPQHF. The CDR3 DNA follows: TGTGCCAGCAGGGGACAGGGAGACAATCAGCCCCAGCATTTT. The full variable domain, completed using reference TRBV7-9 and TRBJ1-5, is DTGVSQNPRHKITKRGQNVTFRCDPISEHNRLYWYRQTLGQGPEFLTYFQNEAQLEKSRLLSDRFSAERPKGSFSTLEIQRTEQGDSAMYLCASRGQGDNQPQHFGDGTRLSIL.

Regarding this clone: The likely explanation is a read error, given a far larger clone one base away. The chain is built from TRBV25-1 and TRBJ1-1, with D uncertain. This CDR3 is built from 12 residues. With 6 bases removed from V and 4 bases from J, the gap between germline ends came to 9 bases. Looked up from germline, CDR1 is MGHDK and CDR2 is SYGVNS. CDR3 in amino acids: CASSFGTTEAFF. The CDR3 DNA sequence: TGTGCCAGCAGCTTCGGAACCACTGAAGCTTTCTTT. The whole variable domain, remainder taken from reference TRBV25-1 and TRBJ1-1, is EADIYQTPRYLVIGTGKKITLECSQTMGHDKMYWYQQDPGMELHLIHYSYGVNSTEKGDLSSESTVSRIRTEHFPLTLESARPSHTSQYLCASSFGTTEAFFGQGTRLTVV.

The chain links TRBV29-1 to TRBJ2-1; TRBD2 aligns across 7 bases. The CDR3 length is 14 residues. V gave up 4 bases and J gave up 5 bases; unmatched junction bases: 8. The germline V gene encodes CDR1 SQVTM and CDR2 ANQGSEA. This CDR3 is CSVVGQGGNNEQFF. Written as DNA, the CDR3 is TGCAGCGTTGTGGGTCAGGGAGGGAACAATGAGCAGTTCTTC.

The CDR3 coding sequence is TGCAGCGTGGGGGGCGACGAAGCCTCCTACGAGCAGTACTTC. Translating it yields CSVGGDEASYEQYF. The chain couples TRBV29-1 to TRBJ2-7; the D gene could be TRBD1 or TRBD2 (6 bases each). The CDR3 is 14 residues long. Germline CDR1 SQVTM, CDR2 ANQGSEA. The germline V and J ends were trimmed by 6 bases and 0 bases, with 15 bases remaining between them.

This clone was seen a handful of times. V gene TRBV29-1 combines with J gene TRBJ1-2, with 7 nucleotides matching TRBD1. The CDR3 has 15 amino acids. V trimming: 4 bases; J trimming: 0 bases; junction bases outside the gene matches: 8. Germline CDR1 is SQVTM and CDR2 is ANQGSEA. CDR3 sequence: CSVVGTDEANYGYTF. The DNA of the CDR3 is TGCAGCGTTGTGGGGACAGATGAAGCTAACTATGGCTACACCTTC.

This chain links TRBV23-1 with TRBJ1-2; the D is unclear. TRBV23-1 is an open reading frame, and its role is uncertain. The CDR3 totals 11 residues. V was shortened by 8 bases and J by 12 bases, with 16 bases between the two germline ends. CDR3 loop: CASSQRSGHTF. CDR3 nucleotides: TGCGCCAGCTCACAACGTTCTGGACACACCTTC.

This clone has more than one count but fewer than ten. The rearrangement uses TRBV28 and TRBJ2-5; D might be TRBD1 (7 bases). The CDR3 totals 13 residues. V was trimmed by 3 bases and J by 5 bases, leaving 10 bases between them. The germline CDR1 and CDR2 sequences are MDHEN and SYDVKM. CDR3 nucleotides: TGTGCCAGCAGTTTGCAGGGGGGCGAGACCCAGTACTTC. This gives the protein CASSLQGGETQYF.

The chain employs TRBV2 and TRBJ2-2; D is unclear. The germline CDR1 and CDR2 sequences are SNHLY and FYNNEI. With 10 bases removed from V and 0 bases from J, the gap between germline ends came to 15 bases. The CDR3 runs 15 residues. CDR3 nucleotide sequence: TGTGCCAACCTGAAGCTCGTATCGAACACCGGGGAGCTGTTTTTT. It yields the protein CANLKLVSNTGELFF.

The chain uses TRBV5-4 and TRBJ1-2; no firm D call. This CDR3 contains 11 residues. Germline V gene lookup returns CDR1 SGHNT and CDR2 YYREEE (reference sequence). The V gene lost 1 base and the J gene lost 8 bases, with 6 bases spanning the gap. For the CDR3, the DNA is TGTGCCAGCAGCTTGTTGGACGGCTACACCTTC. Amino acids: CASSLLDGYTF.